This TCR beta chain was sequenced for a study of prognosis after radiotherapy for stage I lung cancer. The CDR3 has 14 amino acids. Germline V lookup: CDR1 MNHEY, CDR2 SMNVEV (reference sequence). Unmatched junction bases numbered 2, after V lost 4 bases and J lost 0 bases. With two-round multiplex PCR, TCR beta CDR3 sequences were amplified from genomic DNA. The use of primers specific to each TRBV and TRBJ gene characterized first-round PCR. A single record per CDR3 protein comes from TCRdb applying MiXCR to the multiplex PCR reads. The table has 30,000 or so distinct CDR3 sequences, about 30% seen once. Study outcomes and limitations: Where distant metastases developed, patients had lower Shannon entropy after stereotactic body radiation therapy. Reportedly, TRBV and TRBJ gene usage varied with metastasis presence.

This clonotype was counted at least ten times. Its antigen is currently unknown. The sequencing used PBMCs, collected before or after stereotactic body radiation therapy (not recorded which). The source of this sequence is a donor of 50 years or more with non-small cell lung cancer. The chain joins TRBV27 to TRBJ2-7; 8 bases are shared with TRBD1. The CDR3 bases are TGTGCCAGCAGTTCGGACAGGGACTCCTACGAGCAGTACTTC. Its protein is CASSSDRDSYEQYF.